The T cell receptor beta chain described here comes from a study of CD8 T cells in ankylosing spondylitis. This clonotype was observed once. Antigen specificity is unknown. Study observations and caveats: Seemingly distinctive of ankylosing spondylitis blood was a TCR beta motif formed by eight highly homologous variants. Matched synovial fluid from ankylosing spondylitis patients was reported to be enriched for disease-linked clones. Previous work reported some of these motif variants in the synovial fluid and blood of reactive arthritis.

TCRdb ran MiXCR on the 5' RACE reads and lists one entry per CDR3 protein. The sample lists around 770,000 distinct CDR3 sequences, around 11% seen once, with around 0.51% in the top ten. The CDR3 length is 14 residues. Germline V CDR1 and CDR2: SEHNR, FQNEAQ (reference sequence). V gave up 2 bases and J gave up 4 bases, with 9 bases separating them. The clonotype originates from a male donor with ankylosing spondylitis. The rearrangement uses TRBV7-9 and TRBJ2-4; no clear D. Sample: blood, either unsorted or a sorted T cell fraction (not recorded which). CDR3 residues: CASSLNDNKNIQYF. The DNA of the CDR3 is TGTGCCAGCAGCTTAAATGACAATAAAAACATTCAGTACTTC. Complete variable domain (other parts from reference TRBV7-9 and TRBJ2-4): DTGVSQNPRHKITKRGQNVTFRCDPISEHNRLYWYRQTLGQGPEFLTYFQNEAQLEKSRLLSDRFSAERPKGSFSTLEIQRTEQGDSAMYLCASSLNDNKNIQYFGAGTRLSVL.